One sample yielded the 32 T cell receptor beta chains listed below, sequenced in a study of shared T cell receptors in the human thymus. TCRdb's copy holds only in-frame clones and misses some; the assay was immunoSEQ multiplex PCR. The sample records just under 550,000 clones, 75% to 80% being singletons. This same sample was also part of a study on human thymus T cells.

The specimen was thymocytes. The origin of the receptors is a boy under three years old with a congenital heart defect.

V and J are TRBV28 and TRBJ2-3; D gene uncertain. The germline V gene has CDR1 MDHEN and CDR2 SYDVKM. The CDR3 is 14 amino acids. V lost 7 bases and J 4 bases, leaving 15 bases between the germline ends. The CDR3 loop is CASIRGADPDTQYF. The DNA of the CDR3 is TGTGCCAGCATCCGCGGAGCCGACCCAGATACGCAGTATTTT.

CDR3 DNA sequence: TGTGCCAGCATCAGGGGCTACGAGCAGTACTTC. Its translation: CASIRGYEQYF. This chain links TRBV2 with TRBJ2-7; D may be TRBD1 (6 bases). Germline lookup yields CDR1 SNHLY and CDR2 FYNNEI. The V gene lost 7 bases and the J gene lost 3 bases, with 7 bases spanning the gap. This CDR3 spans 11 amino acids.

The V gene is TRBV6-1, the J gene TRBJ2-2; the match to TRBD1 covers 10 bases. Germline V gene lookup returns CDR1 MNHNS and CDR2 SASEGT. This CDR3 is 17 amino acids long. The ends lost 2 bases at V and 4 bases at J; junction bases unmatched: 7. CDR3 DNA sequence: TGTGCCAGCAGTGAAAGGGTGGGACAGGGGAGCACCGGGGAGCTGTTTTTT. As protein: CASSERVGQGSTGELFF.

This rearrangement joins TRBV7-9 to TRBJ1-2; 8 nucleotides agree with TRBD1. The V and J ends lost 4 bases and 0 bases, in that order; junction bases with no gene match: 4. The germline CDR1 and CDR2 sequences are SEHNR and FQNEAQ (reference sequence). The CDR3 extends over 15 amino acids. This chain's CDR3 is CASSWTGPANYGYTF. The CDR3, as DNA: TGTGCCAGCAGCTGGACAGGGCCAGCTAACTATGGCTACACCTTC.

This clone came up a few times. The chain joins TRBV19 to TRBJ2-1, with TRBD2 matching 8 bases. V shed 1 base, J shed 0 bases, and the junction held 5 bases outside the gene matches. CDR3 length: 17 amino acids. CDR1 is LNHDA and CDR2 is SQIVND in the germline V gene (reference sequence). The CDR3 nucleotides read TGTGCCAGTAGTATAGCGGGAGGGCCCAGCTCCTACAATGAGCAGTTCTTC. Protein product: CASSIAGGPSSYNEQFF.

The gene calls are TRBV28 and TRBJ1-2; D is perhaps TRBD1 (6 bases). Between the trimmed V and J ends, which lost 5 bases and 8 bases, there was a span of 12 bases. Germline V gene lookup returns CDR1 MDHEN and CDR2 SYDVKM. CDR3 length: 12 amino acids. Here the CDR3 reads CASSTQGRGYTF. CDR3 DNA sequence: TGTGCCAGCAGTACACAGGGCCGGGGCTACACCTTC.

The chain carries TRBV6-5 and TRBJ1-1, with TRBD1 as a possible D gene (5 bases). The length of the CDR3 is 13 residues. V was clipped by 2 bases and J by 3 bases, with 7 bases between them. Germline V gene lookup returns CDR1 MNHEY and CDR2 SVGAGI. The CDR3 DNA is TGTGCCAGCAGTTACGTCAGGGACACTGAAGCTTTCTTT. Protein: CASSYVRDTEAFF.

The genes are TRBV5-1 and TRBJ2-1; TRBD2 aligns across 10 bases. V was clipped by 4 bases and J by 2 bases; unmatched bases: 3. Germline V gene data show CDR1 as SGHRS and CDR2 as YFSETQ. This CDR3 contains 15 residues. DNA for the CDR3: TGCGCCAGCAGCCATCTAGCGGGAGCCTACAATGAGCAGTTCTTC. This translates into CASSHLAGAYNEQFF.

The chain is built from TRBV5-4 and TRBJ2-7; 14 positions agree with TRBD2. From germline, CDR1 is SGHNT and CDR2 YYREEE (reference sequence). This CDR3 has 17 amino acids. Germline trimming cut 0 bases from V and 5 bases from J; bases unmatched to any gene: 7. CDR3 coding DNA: TGTGCCAGCAGCTTGGCCGGGACTAGCGGGAGAAGCCACGAGCAGTACTTC. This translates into CASSLAGTSGRSHEQYF.

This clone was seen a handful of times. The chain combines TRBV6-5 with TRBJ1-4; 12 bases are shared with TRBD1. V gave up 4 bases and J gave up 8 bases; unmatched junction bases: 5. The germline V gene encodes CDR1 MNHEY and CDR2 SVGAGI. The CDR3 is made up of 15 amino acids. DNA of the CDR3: TGTGCCAGCAGTTTTCGGGACAGGGGGCGGGAAAAACTGTTTTTT. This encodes CASSFRDRGREKLFF.

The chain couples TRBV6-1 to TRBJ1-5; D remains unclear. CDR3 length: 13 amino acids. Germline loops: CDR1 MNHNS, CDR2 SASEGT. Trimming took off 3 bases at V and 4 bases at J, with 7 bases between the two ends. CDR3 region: CASSDLANQPQHF. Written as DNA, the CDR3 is TGTGCCAGCAGTGATCTCGCGAATCAGCCCCAGCATTTT.

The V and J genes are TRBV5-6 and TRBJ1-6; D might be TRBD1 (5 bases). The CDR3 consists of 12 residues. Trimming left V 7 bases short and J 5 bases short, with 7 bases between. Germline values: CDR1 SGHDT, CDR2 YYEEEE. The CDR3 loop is CASGANNSPLHF. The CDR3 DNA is TGTGCCAGCGGGGCTAATAATTCACCCCTCCACTTT.

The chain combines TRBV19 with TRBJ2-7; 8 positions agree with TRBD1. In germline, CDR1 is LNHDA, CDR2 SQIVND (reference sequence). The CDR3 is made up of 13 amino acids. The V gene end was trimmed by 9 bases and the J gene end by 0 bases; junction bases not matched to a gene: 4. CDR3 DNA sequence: TGTGCCAGCGGCGGACAGGGCTCCTACGAGCAGTACTTC. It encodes CASGGQGSYEQYF.

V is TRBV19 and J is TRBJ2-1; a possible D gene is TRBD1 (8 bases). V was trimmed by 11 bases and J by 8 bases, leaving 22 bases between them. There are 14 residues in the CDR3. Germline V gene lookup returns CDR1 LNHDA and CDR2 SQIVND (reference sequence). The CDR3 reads CAVISHRGGDEQFF. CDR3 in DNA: TGTGCCGTTATATCCCACAGGGGGGGTGATGAGCAGTTCTTC.

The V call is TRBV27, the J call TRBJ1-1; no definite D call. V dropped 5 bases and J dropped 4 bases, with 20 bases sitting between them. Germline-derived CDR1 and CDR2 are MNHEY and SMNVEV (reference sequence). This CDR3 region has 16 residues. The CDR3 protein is CASSPWWRVAGTEAFF. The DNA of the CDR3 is TGTGCCAGCAGTCCCTGGTGGAGGGTTGCTGGCACTGAAGCTTTCTTT.

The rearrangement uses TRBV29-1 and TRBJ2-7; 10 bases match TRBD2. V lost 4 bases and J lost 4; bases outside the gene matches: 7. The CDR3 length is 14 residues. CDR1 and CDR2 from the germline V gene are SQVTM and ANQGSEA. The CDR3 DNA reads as TGCAGCGTTGCACTAGCGGGGCCTGATTACGAGCAGTACTTC. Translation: CSVALAGPDYEQYF.

The CDR3 sequence is CASLHLSVSYEQYF. CDR3 coding DNA: TGCGCCAGCCTCCATCTCAGCGTTTCCTACGAGCAGTACTTC. The V call is TRBV5-1, the J call TRBJ2-7; no reliable D call. V shed 7 bases and J shed 1 base, with 15 bases lying between them. Looked up from germline, CDR1 is SGHRS and CDR2 is YFSETQ. The CDR3 extends over 14 amino acids. Looking up the rest from reference TRBV5-1 and TRBJ2-7 gives the full variable domain: KAGVTQTPRYLIKTRGQQVTLSCSPISGHRSVSWYQQTPGQGLQFLFEYFSETQRNKGNFPGRFSGRQFSNSRSEMNVSTLELGDSALYLCASLHLSVSYEQYFGPGTRLTVT.

CDR3 sequence: CASSPSPGHYNYGYTF. The DNA for the CDR3 is TGTGCCAGCTCACCGTCCCCGGGACACTATAACTATGGCTACACCTTC. This chain joins TRBV18 and TRBJ1-2; possible D gene TRBD1, 6 bases. V was cut by 3 bases and J by 1 base, with 15 bases left in between. This CDR3 region has 16 residues. The germline V gene has CDR1 KGHSH and CDR2 LQKENI.

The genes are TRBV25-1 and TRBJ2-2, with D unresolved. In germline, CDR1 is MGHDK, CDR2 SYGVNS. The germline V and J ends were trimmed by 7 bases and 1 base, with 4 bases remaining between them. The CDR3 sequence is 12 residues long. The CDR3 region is CASTQNTGELFF. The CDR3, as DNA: TGTGCCAGCACCCAGAACACCGGGGAGCTGTTTTTT.

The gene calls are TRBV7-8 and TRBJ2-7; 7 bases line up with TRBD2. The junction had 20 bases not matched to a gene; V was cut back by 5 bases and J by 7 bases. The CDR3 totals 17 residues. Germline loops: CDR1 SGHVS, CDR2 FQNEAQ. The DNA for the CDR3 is TGTGCCAGCAGCCCATCCCCCCCAGGGACTATCCTATTAGAGCAGTACTTC. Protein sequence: CASSPSPPGTILLEQYF.

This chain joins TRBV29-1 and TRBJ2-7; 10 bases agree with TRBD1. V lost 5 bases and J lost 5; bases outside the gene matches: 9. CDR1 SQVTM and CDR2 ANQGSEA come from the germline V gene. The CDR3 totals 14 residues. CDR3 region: CSVLTTGGYHEQYF. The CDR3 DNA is TGCAGCGTTCTGACGACAGGGGGCTACCACGAGCAGTACTTC.

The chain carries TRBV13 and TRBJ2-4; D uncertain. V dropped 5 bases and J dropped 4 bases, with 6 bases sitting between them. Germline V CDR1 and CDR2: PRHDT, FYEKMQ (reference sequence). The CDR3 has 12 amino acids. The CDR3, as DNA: TGTGCCAGCAGCGTCAGAAAAAACATTCAGTACTTC. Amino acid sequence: CASSVRKNIQYF.

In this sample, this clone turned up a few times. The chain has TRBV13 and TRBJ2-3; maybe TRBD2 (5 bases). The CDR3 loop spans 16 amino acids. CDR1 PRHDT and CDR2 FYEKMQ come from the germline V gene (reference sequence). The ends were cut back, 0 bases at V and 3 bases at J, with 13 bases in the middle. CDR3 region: CASSLGQRAPTDTQYF. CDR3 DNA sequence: TGTGCCAGCAGCTTAGGGCAGAGGGCCCCGACAGATACGCAGTATTTT.

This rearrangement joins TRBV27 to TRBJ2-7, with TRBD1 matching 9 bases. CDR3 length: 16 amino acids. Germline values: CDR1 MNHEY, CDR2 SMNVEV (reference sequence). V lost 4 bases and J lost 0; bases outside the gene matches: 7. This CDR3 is CASSSYRDRVSYEQYF. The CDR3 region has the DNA TGTGCCAGCAGTTCTTACCGGGACAGGGTCTCCTACGAGCAGTACTTC.

For the CDR3, the DNA is TGTGCCAGCAGCCGAAGGACAGGGGGCCGTTGGGAGACCCAGTACTTC. Translation gives CASSRRTGGRWETQYF. This rearrangement joins TRBV9 to TRBJ2-5; 11 bases align to TRBD1. V lost 4 bases to trimming and J lost 5 bases; unmatched junction nucleotides: 10. Germline loops: CDR1 SGDLS, CDR2 YYNGEE. This CDR3 comprises 16 residues. Combining the CDR3 with reference TRBV9 and TRBJ2-5 gives the whole variable domain DSGVTQTPKHLITATGQRVTLRCSPRSGDLSVYWYQQSLDQGLQFLIQYYNGEERAKGNILERFSAQQFPDLHSELNLSSLELGDSALYFCASSRRTGGRWETQYFGPGTRLLVL.

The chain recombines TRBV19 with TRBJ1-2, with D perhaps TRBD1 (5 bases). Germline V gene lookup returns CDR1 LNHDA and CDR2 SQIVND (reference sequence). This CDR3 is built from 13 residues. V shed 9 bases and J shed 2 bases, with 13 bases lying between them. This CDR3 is CARNRDWNYGYTF. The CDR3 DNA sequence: TGTGCCAGGAACCGGGACTGGAACTATGGCTACACCTTC.

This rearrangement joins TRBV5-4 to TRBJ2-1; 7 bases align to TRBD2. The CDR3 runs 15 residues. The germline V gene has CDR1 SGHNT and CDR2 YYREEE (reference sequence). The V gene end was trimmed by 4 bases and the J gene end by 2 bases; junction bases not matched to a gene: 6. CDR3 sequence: CASSQTAGAYNEQFF. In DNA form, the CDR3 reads TGTGCCAGCAGCCAAACGGCGGGAGCCTACAATGAGCAGTTCTTC.

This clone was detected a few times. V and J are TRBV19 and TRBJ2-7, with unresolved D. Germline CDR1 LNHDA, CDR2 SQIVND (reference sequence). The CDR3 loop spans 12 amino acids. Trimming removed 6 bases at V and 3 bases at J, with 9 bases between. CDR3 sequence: CASRKSGYEQYF. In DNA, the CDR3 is TGTGCCAGTAGGAAATCAGGCTACGAGCAGTACTTC. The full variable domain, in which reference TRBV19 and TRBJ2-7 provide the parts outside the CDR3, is DGGITQSPKYLFRKEGQNVTLSCEQNLNHDAMYWYRQDPGQGLRLIYYSQIVNDFQKGDIAEGYSVSREKKESFPLTVTSAQKNPTAFYLCASRKSGYEQYFGPGTRLTVT.

CDR3 amino acids: CASSQDWGSETGELFF. The DNA for the CDR3 is TGCGCCAGCAGCCAAGATTGGGGCAGCGAGACCGGGGAGCTGTTTTTT. The J gene is TRBJ2-2, the V gene TRBV4-1; possibly TRBD1 for D (5 bases). The V end was cut by 0 bases, the J end by 5 bases, with 13 bases between. This CDR3 has 16 residues. The germline gives CDR1 MGHRA, CDR2 YSYEKL.

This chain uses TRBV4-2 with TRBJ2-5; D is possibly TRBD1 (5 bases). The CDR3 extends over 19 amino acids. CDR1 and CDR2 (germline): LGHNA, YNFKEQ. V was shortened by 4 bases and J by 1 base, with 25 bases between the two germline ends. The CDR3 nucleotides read TGTGCCAGCAGCCCCCTGTTGGGTAGACAGAAGGGCCGCCAAGAGACCCAGTACTTC. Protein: CASSPLLGRQKGRQETQYF.

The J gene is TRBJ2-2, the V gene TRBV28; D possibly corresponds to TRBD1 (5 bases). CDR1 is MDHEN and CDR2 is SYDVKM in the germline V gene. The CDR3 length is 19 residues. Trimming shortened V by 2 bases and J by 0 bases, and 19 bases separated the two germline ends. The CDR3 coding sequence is TGTGCCAGCAGTTTAACGGTAGGGGCCTACCCCGCGAACACCGGGGAGCTGTTTTTT. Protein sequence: CASSLTVGAYPANTGELFF.

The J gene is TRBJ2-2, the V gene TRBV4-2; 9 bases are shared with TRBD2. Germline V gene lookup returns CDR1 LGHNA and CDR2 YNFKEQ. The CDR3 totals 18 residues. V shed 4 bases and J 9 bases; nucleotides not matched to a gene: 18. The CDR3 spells CASSLLPLSGSYSRELFF. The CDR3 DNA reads TGTGCCAGCAGCCTCCTCCCCCTTAGCGGGAGCTATAGTCGGGAGCTGTTTTTT.